These 14 T cell receptor beta chains originate from one sample sequenced in a study of blood T cell repertoires in COVID-19. Sequencing used immunoSEQ multiplex PCR; TCRdb keeps in-frame clones, though not all of them. The sample has a few hundred thousand clones, approximately 89% seen once. The material sequenced was peripheral blood. These receptors were obtained from a woman aged 55-70 years with COVID-19, enrolled during active disease.

This CDR3 reads CASSGQGYNEQFF. As DNA, the CDR3 is TGTGCCAGCAGTGGCCAGGGTTACAATGAGCAGTTCTTC. The rearrangement joins TRBV2 to TRBJ2-1, with a possible D match to TRBD1 (5 bases). Germline V gene data show CDR1 as SNHLY and CDR2 as FYNNEI. Trimming took off 4 bases at V and 4 bases at J, with 8 bases between the two ends. This CDR3 is 13 amino acids long.

This clone was picked up one time. This chain links TRBV7-2 with TRBJ2-5; D call uncertain. The CDR3 is 15 residues long. In germline, CDR1 is SGHTA, CDR2 FQGNSA. With 6 bases removed from V and 5 bases from J, the gap between germline ends came to 19 bases. The CDR3 DNA sequence: TGTGCCAGCAGATTCAGTAGCCGCAGTTGGGAGACCCAGTACTTC. It codes for CASRFSSRSWETQYF.

DNA for the CDR3: TGTGCCAGCAGCTTGGTACGGGGGGGTCTTACAGATACGCAGTATTTT. Protein: CASSLVRGGLTDTQYF. V and J are TRBV5-4 and TRBJ2-3; 8 bases agree with TRBD2. Germline V gene sequence: CDR1 SGHNT, CDR2 YYREEE (reference sequence). The V and J ends lost 0 bases and 3 bases, in that order; junction bases with no gene match: 6. CDR3 length: 16 amino acids. The full variable domain, its missing parts supplied by reference TRBV5-4 and TRBJ2-3, is ETGVTQSPTHLIKTRGQQVTLRCSSQSGHNTVSWYQQALGQGPQFIFQYYREEENGRGNFPPRFSGLQFPNYSSELNVNALELDDSALYLCASSLVRGGLTDTQYFGPGTRLTVL.

The V call is TRBV19, the J call TRBJ1-4; D is unresolved. This CDR3 region has 13 residues. Germline V CDR1 and CDR2: LNHDA, SQIVND (reference sequence). Trimming removed 1 base from V and 10 bases from J, with 10 bases in between. The CDR3 DNA is TGTGCCAGTAGTATAGCGGTTTTCGGAAAACTGTTTTTT. Translating it yields CASSIAVFGKLFF.

Notes on this clone: The identical CDR3 is also encoded by other nucleotide sequences in the sample. The rearrangement joins TRBV18 to TRBJ1-1; D not resolved. The CDR3 totals 14 residues. The germline V gene encodes CDR1 KGHSH and CDR2 LQKENI. V was clipped by 2 bases and J by 1 base, with 8 bases between them. CDR3 nucleotide sequence: TGTGCCAGCTCACCAAACAGAGAGAACACTGAAGCTTTCTTT. Its protein product is CASSPNRENTEAFF.

The V and J genes are TRBV5-1 and TRBJ1-6; no clear D gene. CDR1 SGHRS and CDR2 YFSETQ come from the germline V gene. The germline V and J ends were trimmed by 4 bases and 7 bases, with 15 bases remaining between them. The CDR3 has 15 residues. The CDR3 nucleotides are TGCGCCAGCAGCCTTCAGACGGGGATCAATTCACCCCTCCACTTT. It specifies CASSLQTGINSPLHF. The complete variable domain, with remaining parts taken from reference TRBV5-1 and TRBJ1-6, reads KAGVTQTPRYLIKTRGQQVTLSCSPISGHRSVSWYQQTPGQGLQFLFEYFSETQRNKGNFPGRFSGRQFSNSRSEMNVSTLELGDSALYLCASSLQTGINSPLHFGNGTRLTVT.

The CDR3 sequence: CASSTGQGHGYTF. The CDR3 DNA follows: TGTGCCAGTAGTACGGGACAGGGCCATGGCTACACCTTC. The chain uses TRBV19 and TRBJ1-2; TRBD1 agrees at 9 bases. The junction had 3 bases not matched to a gene; V was cut back by 4 bases and J by 6 bases. The CDR3 covers 13 residues. The germline V gene has CDR1 LNHDA and CDR2 SQIVND (reference sequence).

The genes are TRBV12-3 or TRBV12-4 and TRBJ1-1; a possible D gene is TRBD1 (5 bases). This CDR3 contains 13 residues. V dropped 4 bases and J dropped 5 bases, with 11 bases sitting between them. CDR3 residues: CASSSAGWTEAFF. In DNA, the CDR3 is TGTGCCAGCAGTTCTGCAGGGTGGACTGAAGCTTTCTTT.

This rearrangement joins TRBV19 to TRBJ1-2; 12 bases map to TRBD1. The CDR3 length is 15 residues. CDR1 and CDR2 from the germline V gene are LNHDA and SQIVND (reference sequence). Trimming removed 6 bases from V and 7 bases from J; junction bases left unmatched: 9. CDR3 region: CASRKPGQGAGGYTF. CDR3 bases: TGTGCCAGTAGGAAACCGGGACAGGGGGCCGGTGGCTACACCTTC.

This rearrangement joins TRBV11-3 to TRBJ1-5; 7 bases are a match to TRBD1. This CDR3 is built from 17 residues. V dropped 4 bases and J dropped 4; count of bases not matched to a gene: 13. CDR1 is SGHNT and CDR2 is YENEEA in the germline V gene. The CDR3 is CASSYLWDDRENQPQHF. The CDR3, as DNA: TGTGCCAGCAGCTACTTGTGGGATGACAGGGAAAATCAGCCCCAGCATTTT.

This sequence joins TRBV5-1 and TRBJ2-1, with TRBD1 as a possible D gene (5 bases). Germline loops: CDR1 SGHRS, CDR2 YFSETQ. The CDR3 runs to 16 residues. The germline V and J ends were trimmed by 0 bases and 0 bases, with 10 bases remaining between them. The DNA of the CDR3 is TGCGCCAGCAGCTTGGTGGGGCGCTACTCCTACAATGAGCAGTTCTTC. Residues: CASSLVGRYSYNEQFF.

The chain uses TRBV7-9 and TRBJ1-1; the D is unclear. The CDR3 loop spans 13 amino acids. V lost 1 base, J lost 3 bases, and 6 bases lay in between. Germline V gives CDR1 SEHNR, CDR2 FQNEAQ (reference sequence). The CDR3 bases are TGTGCCAGCAGCTTAGGCAGGTACACTGAAGCTTTCTTT. Translated, it gives CASSLGRYTEAFF.

As to this clone: Other DNA sequences of this sample code for an identical CDR3. The chain is built from TRBV18 and TRBJ1-1; 7 bases align to TRBD1. After removal of 3 bases from V and 0 bases from J, the junction contained 4 bases not matched to a gene. Germline V gene sequence: CDR1 KGHSH, CDR2 LQKENI. The CDR3 is 15 residues long. Here the CDR3 DNA reads TGTGCCAGCTCACCTAGGACAGGCATGAACACTGAAGCTTTCTTT. Amino acids: CASSPRTGMNTEAFF.

This sequence joins TRBV3-1 (or the pseudogene TRBV3-2) and TRBJ1-2, with 7 bases identical to TRBD1. Germline CDR1 reads LGHDT; CDR2 reads YNNKEL (reference sequence). The CDR3 length is 16 residues. V lost 1 base, J lost 3 bases, and 8 bases stayed unmatched. In DNA, the CDR3 is TGTGCCAGCAGCCAAGGAGTACGAGGGGGCCACTATGGCTACACCTTC. Amino acids: CASSQGVRGGHYGYTF.